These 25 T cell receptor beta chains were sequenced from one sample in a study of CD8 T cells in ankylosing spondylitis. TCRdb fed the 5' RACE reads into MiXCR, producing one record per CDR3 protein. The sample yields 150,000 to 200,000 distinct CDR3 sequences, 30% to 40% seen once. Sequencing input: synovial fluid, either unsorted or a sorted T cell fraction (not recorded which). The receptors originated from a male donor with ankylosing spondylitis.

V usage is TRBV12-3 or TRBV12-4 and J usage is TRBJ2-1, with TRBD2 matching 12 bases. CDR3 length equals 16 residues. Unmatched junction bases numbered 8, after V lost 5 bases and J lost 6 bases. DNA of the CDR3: TGTGCCAGCAGTGGGTCTAGCGGGAGGGCCCGCAATGAGCAGTTCTTC. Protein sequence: CASSGSSGRARNEQFF.

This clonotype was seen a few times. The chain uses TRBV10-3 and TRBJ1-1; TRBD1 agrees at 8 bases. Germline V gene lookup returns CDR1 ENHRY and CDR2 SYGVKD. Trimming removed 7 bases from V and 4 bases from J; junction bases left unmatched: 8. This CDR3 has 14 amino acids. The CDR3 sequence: CAINGQGGSTEAFF. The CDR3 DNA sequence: TGTGCCATCAACGGACAGGGAGGGAGCACTGAAGCTTTCTTT.

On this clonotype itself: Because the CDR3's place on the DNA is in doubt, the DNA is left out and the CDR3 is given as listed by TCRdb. CDR3 sequence reads: CASSLVVTGGRKTVFF. The V and J genes are TRBV5-1 and TRBJ1-4; the D segment call TRBD1 is taken from the table without a DNA check. Both ends counted, the CDR3 spans 16 residues. Germline lookup yields CDR1 SGHRS and CDR2 YFSETQ.

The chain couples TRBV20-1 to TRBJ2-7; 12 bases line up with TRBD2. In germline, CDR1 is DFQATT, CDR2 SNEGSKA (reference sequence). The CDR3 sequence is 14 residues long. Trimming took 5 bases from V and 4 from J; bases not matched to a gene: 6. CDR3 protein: CSAPTGTSGYEQYF. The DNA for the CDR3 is TGCAGTGCTCCAACCGGGACTAGCGGGTACGAGCAGTACTTC.

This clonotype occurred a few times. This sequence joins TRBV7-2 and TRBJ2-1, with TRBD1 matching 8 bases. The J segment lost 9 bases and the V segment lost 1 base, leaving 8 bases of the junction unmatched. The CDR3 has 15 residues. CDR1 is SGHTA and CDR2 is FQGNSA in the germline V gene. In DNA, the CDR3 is TGTGCCAGCAGCTTAGGTCGTACAGGGGGAGTTGAGCAGTTCTTC. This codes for CASSLGRTGGVEQFF. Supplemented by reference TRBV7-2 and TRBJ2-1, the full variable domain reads GAGVSQSPSNKVTEKGKDVELRCDPISGHTALYWYRQSLGQGLEFLIYFQGNSAPDKSGLPSDRFSAERTGGSVSTLTIQRTQQEDSAVYLCASSLGRTGGVEQFFGPGTRLTVL.

CDR3 DNA sequence: TGTGCCAGCTCACCCGACAGGGGAAAGACCGGGGAGCTGTTTTTT. This encodes CASSPDRGKTGELFF. The chain recombines TRBV18 with TRBJ2-2; 8 positions match TRBD1. The V and J ends lost 3 bases and 5 bases, in that order; junction bases with no gene match: 5. CDR1 and CDR2 from the germline V gene are KGHSH and LQKENI. The CDR3 length is 15 residues.

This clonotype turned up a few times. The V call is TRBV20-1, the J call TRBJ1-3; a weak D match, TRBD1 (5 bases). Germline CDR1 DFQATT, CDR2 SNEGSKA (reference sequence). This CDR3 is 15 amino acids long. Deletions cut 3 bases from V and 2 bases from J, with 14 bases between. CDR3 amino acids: CSASGTRGTGNTIYF. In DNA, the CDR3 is TGCAGTGCTAGTGGGACTCGGGGCACTGGAAACACCATATATTTT.

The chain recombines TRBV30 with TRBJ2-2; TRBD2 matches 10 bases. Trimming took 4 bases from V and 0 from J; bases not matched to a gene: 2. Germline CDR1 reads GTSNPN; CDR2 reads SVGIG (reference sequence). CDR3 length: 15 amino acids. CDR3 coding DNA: TGTGCCTGGACTAGCGGGGGCCCGAACACCGGGGAGCTGTTTTTT. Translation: CAWTSGGPNTGELFF. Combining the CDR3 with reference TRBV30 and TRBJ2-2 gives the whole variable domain SQTIHQWPATLVQPVGSPLSLECTVEGTSNPNLYWYRQAAGRGLQLLFYSVGIGQISSEVPQNLSASRPQDRQFILSSKKLLLSDSGFYLCAWTSGGPNTGELFFGEGSRLTVL.

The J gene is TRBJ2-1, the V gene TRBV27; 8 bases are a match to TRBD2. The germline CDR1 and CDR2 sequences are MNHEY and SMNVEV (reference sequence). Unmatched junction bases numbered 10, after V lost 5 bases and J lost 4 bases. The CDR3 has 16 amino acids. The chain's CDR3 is CASSTTSGLAYNEQFF. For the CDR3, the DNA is TGTGCCAGCAGTACAACTAGCGGACTTGCTTACAATGAGCAGTTCTTC.

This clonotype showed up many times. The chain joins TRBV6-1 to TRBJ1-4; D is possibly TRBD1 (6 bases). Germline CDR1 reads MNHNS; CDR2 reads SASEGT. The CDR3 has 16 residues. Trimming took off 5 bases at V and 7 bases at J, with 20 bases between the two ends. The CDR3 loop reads CASSPRPGARGEKLFF. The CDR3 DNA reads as TGTGCCAGCAGTCCACGGCCGGGGGCTCGGGGTGAAAAACTGTTTTTT.

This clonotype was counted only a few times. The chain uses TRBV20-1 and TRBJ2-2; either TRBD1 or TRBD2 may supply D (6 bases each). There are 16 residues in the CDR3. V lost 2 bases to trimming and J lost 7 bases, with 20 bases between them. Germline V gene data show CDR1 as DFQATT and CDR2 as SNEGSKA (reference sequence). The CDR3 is CSARPGGRESVGELFF. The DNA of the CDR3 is TGCAGTGCTAGACCCGGGGGCCGGGAGTCGGTCGGGGAGCTGTTTTTT.

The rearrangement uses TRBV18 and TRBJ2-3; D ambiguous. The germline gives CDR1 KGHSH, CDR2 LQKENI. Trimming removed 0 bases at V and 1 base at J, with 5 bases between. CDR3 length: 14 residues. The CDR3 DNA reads TGTGCCAGCTCACCACCGAGCCGCACAGATACGCAGTATTTT. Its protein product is CASSPPSRTDTQYF.

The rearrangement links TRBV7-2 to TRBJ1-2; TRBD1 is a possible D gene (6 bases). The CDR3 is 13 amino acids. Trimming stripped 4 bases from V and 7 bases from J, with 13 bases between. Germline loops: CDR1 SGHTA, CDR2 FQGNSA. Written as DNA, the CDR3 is TGTGCCAGCAGCTACTACAGGGAAGGTGGCTACACCTTC. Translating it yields CASSYYREGGYTF. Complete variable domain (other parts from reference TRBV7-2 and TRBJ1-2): GAGVSQSPSNKVTEKGKDVELRCDPISGHTALYWYRQSLGQGLEFLIYFQGNSAPDKSGLPSDRFSAERTGGSVSTLTIQRTQQEDSAVYLCASSYYREGGYTFGSGTRLTVV.

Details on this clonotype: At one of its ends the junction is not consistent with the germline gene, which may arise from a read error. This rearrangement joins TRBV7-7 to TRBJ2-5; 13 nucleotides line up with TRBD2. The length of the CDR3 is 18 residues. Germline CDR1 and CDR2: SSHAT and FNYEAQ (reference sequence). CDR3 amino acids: CASSQGQPGLAGQETQYF. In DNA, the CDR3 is TGTGCTAGCAGCCAGGGACAGCCGGGACTAGCGGGGCAAGAGACCCAGTACTTC.

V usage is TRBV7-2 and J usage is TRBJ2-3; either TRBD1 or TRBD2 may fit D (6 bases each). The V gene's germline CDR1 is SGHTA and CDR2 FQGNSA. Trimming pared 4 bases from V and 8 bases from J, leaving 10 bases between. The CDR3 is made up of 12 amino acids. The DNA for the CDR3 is TGTGCCAGCAGCTCGGAGGGGGTTACGCAGTATTTT. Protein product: CASSSEGVTQYF. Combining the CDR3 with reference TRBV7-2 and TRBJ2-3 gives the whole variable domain GAGVSQSPSNKVTEKGKDVELRCDPISGHTALYWYRQSLGQGLEFLIYFQGNSAPDKSGLPSDRFSAERTGGSVSTLTIQRTQQEDSAVYLCASSSEGVTQYFGPGTRLTVL.

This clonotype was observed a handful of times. The CDR3 DNA is TGTGCCAGTAGTATAGCGCGGGAGGGCCCTCAAAATGAGCAGTTCTTC. Its translation: CASSIAREGPQNEQFF. The chain links TRBV19 to TRBJ2-1; 9 nucleotides match TRBD2. Trimming removed 1 base from V and 7 bases from J; junction bases left unmatched: 8. The CDR3 extends over 16 amino acids. CDR1 and CDR2 (germline): LNHDA, SQIVND (reference sequence).

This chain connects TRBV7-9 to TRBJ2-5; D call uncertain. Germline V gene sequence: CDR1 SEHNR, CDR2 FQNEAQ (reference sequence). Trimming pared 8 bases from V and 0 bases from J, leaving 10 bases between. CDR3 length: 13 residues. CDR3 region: CASLKTDQETQYF. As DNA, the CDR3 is TGTGCCAGCTTGAAAACGGACCAAGAGACCCAGTACTTC.

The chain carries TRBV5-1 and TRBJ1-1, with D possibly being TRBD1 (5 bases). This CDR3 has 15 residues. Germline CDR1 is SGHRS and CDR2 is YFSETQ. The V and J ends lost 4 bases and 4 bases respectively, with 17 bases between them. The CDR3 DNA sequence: TGCGCCAGCAGCGCCGGGGGGGAGTTGGGCACTGAAGCTTTCTTT. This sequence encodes CASSAGGELGTEAFF.

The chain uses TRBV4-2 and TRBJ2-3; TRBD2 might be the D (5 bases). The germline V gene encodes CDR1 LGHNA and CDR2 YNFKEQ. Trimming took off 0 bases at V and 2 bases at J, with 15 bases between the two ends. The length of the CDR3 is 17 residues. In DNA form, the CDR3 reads TGTGCCAGCAGCCAAGATACCGGGGTTCCCCCCACAGATACGCAGTATTTT. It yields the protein CASSQDTGVPPTDTQYF.

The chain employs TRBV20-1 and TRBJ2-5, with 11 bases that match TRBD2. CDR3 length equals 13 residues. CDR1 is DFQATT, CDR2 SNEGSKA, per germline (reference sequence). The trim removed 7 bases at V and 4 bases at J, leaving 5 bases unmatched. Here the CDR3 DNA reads TGCAGTGTCCCTAGCGGGGGGCGAGAGACCCAGTACTTC. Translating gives CSVPSGGRETQYF.

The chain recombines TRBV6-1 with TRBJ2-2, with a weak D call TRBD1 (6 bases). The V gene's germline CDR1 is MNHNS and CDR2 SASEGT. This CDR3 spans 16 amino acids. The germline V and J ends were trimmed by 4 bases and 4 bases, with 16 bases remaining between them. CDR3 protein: CASSVQGRGATGELFF. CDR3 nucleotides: TGTGCCAGCAGTGTACAGGGTCGGGGCGCCACCGGGGAGCTGTTTTTT.

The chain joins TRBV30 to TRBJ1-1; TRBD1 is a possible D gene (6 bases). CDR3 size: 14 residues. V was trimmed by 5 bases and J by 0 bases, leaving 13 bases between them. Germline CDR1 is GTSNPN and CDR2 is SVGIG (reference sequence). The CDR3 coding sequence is TGTGCCTGGGGCCAAGGGGGAATGAACACTGAAGCTTTCTTT. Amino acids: CAWGQGGMNTEAFF.

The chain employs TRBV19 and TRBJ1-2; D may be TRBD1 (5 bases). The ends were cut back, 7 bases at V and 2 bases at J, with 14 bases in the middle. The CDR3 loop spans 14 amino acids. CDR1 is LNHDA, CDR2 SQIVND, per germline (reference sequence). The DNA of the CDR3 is TGTGCCAGTATCGACAGCAGCATAAACTATGGCTACACCTTC. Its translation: CASIDSSINYGYTF.

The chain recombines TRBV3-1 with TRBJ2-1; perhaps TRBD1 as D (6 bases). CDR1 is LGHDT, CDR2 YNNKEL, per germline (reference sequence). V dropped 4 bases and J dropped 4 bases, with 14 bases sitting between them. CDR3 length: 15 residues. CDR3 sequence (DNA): TGTGCCAGCAGCCCCGGTGGGACACAATACAATGAGCAGTTCTTC. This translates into CASSPGGTQYNEQFF.

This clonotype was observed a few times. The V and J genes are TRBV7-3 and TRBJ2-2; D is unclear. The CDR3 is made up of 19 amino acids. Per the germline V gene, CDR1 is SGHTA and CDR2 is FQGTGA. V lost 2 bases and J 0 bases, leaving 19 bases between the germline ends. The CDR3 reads CASSLVGIRQLANTGELFF. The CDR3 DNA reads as TGTGCCAGCAGCTTAGTGGGGATAAGGCAACTCGCGAACACCGGGGAGCTGTTTTTT.